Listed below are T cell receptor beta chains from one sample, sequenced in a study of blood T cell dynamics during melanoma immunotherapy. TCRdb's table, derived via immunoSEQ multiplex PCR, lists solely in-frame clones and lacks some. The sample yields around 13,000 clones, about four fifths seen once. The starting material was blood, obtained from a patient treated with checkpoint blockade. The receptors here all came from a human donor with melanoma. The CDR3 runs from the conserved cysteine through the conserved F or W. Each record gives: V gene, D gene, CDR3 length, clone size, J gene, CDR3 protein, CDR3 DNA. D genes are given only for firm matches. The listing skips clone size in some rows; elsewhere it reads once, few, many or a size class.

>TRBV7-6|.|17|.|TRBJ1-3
CASSLSLAAQSGNTIYF
TGTGCCAGCAGCTTATCGTTGGCAGCACAATCCGGAAACACCATATATTTT
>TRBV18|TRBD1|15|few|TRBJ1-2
CASSPLGQESYGYTF
TGTGCCAGCTCACCCCTAGGACAGGAAAGCTATGGCTACACCTTC
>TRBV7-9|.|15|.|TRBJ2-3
CASSRDSSSTDTQYF
TGTGCCAGCAGCCGGGACTCTAGTAGCACAGATACGCAGTATTTT
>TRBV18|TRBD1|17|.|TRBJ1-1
CASSPRDRGRVVTEAFF
TGTGCCAGCTCACCGAGGGACAGGGGGCGGGTGGTCACTGAAGCTTTCTTT
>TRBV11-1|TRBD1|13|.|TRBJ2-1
CASRGQGYNEQFF
TGTGCCAGTAGGGGACAGGGTTACAATGAGCAGTTCTTC
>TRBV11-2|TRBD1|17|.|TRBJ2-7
CASSLDLSTRGQGLLYF
TGTGCCAGCAGCTTAGATCTGTCTACCCGGGGACAGGGTCTCCTGTACTTC
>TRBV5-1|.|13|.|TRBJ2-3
CASSPLGSDTQYF
TGCGCCAGCAGCCCACTTGGGTCAGATACGCAGTATTTT
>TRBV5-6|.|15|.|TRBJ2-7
CASSFFPGPSYEQYF
TGTGCCAGCAGCTTTTTTCCAGGCCCTTCCTACGAGCAGTACTTC
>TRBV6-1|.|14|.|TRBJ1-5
CASSDSGGNQPQHF
TGTGCCAGCAGTGATTCAGGGGGCAATCAGCCCCAGCATTTT
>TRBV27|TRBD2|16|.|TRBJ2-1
CASSPNSGRAPNEQFF
TGTGCCAGCAGTCCCAATAGCGGGAGGGCCCCTAATGAGCAGTTCTTC
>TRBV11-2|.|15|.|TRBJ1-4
CASSQVLRGIEKLFF
TGCGCCAGCAGCCAAGTTCTTAGGGGGATCGAAAAACTGTTTTTT
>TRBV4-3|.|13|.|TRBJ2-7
CASSQDERLEQYF
TGCGCCAGCAGCCAAGACGAACGGCTCGAGCAGTACTTC
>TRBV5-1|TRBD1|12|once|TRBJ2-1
CASSPGGNEQFF
TGCGCCAGCAGCCCAGGGGGCAATGAGCAGTTCTTC
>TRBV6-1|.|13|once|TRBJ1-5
CASSEEWRQPQHF
TGTGCCAGCAGTGAAGAGTGGAGGCAGCCCCAGCATTTT
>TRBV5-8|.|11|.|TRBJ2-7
CASSSYYEQYF
TGTGCCAGCAGCTCATACTACGAGCAGTACTTC
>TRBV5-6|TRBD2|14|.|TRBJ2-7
CASSFGTRVYEQYF
TGTGCCAGCAGCTTTGGGACTAGGGTCTACGAGCAGTACTTC
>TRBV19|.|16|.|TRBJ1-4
CASSAGSLKYPEKLFF
TGTGCCAGTAGTGCAGGTTCACTGAAATACCCGGAAAAACTGTTTTTT
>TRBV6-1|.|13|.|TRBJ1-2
CASGNGGLGGYTF
TGTGCCAGCGGAAATGGGGGTTTAGGTGGCTACACCTTC
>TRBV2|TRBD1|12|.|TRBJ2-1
CASTTGAGEQFF
TGTGCCAGCACCACAGGGGCGGGTGAGCAGTTCTTC
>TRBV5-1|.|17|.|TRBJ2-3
CASSPDGSGLSTDTQYF
TGCGCCAGCAGCCCAGACGGATCGGGTCTAAGCACAGATACGCAGTATTTT
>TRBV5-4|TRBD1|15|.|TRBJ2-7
CASSIAGGLGYEQYF
TGTGCCAGCAGTATCGCAGGGGGTCTCGGCTACGAGCAGTACTTC
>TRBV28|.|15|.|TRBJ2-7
CASSLPGTADYEQYF
TGTGCCAGCAGCCTACCCGGGACGGCAGACTACGAGCAGTACTTC
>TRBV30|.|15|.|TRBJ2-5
CAWSSGTVGQETQYF
TGTGCCTGGAGTTCGGGAACAGTGGGGCAAGAGACCCAGTACTTC
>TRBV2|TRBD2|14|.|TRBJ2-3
CASNILAGADTQYF
TGTGCCAGCAACATACTAGCGGGGGCAGATACGCAGTATTTT